Sequencing of this T cell receptor (beta chain) was carried out in a study of T cells in Graves' hyperthyroidism and ophthalmopathy. In the study overall: Peripheral blood was taken when the disease was first diagnosed, before any treatment began. The study's findings and limits: In blood, most of the thyroid clonotypes expanded above 0.001 were also present.

A note on this clonotype: The antigen remains unidentified.

RNA transcripts provided the source from which TCR beta CDR3 regions were amplified. The HTBI primer set drove a first-round RT-PCR of the TCR CDR3. TCRdb independently ran MiXCR on the multiplex PCR reads; one entry per CDR3 protein. The table includes some 560,000 distinct CDR3 sequences, 14% detected once. With 2 bases removed from V and 7 bases from J, the gap between germline ends came to 3 bases. This CDR3 region has 12 residues. Per the germline V gene, CDR1 is SGHDN and CDR2 is FVKESK. Fresh peripheral blood, about 9.9 ml, yielded the PBMCs. The clonotype was recovered from a woman between 35 and 50 years old with Graves' hyperthyroidism. The chain links TRBV14 to TRBJ1-6; D gene unclear. The sequenced material came from blood. Here the CDR3 DNA reads TGTGCCAGCAGCCAATACAATTCACCCCTCCACTTT. This gives the protein CASSQYNSPLHF.